Presented here are 14 T cell receptor beta chains from one specimen sequenced in a study of OX40 agonist ivuxolimab in advanced cancers. The data were produced by immunoSEQ multiplex PCR, yet TCRdb's version contains in-frame clones alone and is incomplete. The sample has approximately 88,000 clones, more than 70% seen once. Sequencing was performed on CD4+ or CD8+ T cells sorted from blood, taken in a trial of the OX40 agonist ivuxolimab. All receptors come from an adult with an advanced solid tumor such as melanoma, head and neck, liver or kidney cancer.

The V call is TRBV5-1, the J call TRBJ1-1; TRBD1 agrees at 11 bases. Per germline, CDR1 SGHRS and CDR2 YFSETQ. The CDR3 extends over 12 amino acids. J gave up 10 bases and V 4 bases, and 3 bases lay outside the gene matches. CDR3 nucleotides: TGCGCCAGCAGCGCTGGGACAGGGGGAGCTTTCTTT. Its translation is CASSAGTGGAFF.

In its sample, this clone was seen a few times. This CDR3 reads CASSIGPRNTEAFF. The CDR3 bases are TGTGCCAGTAGTATAGGCCCCAGGAACACTGAAGCTTTCTTT. The chain recombines TRBV19 with TRBJ1-1; D call uncertain. Germline CDR1 and CDR2: LNHDA and SQIVND (reference sequence). Trimming took 1 base from V and 1 from J, leaving 7 bases between them. CDR3 length equals 14 residues.

This chain joins TRBV14 and TRBJ2-7, with D hard to call. The CDR3 covers 14 residues. Between the trimmed V and J ends, which lost 1 base and 3 bases, there was a span of 10 bases. Germline CDR1 and CDR2: SGHDN and FVKESK. The CDR3 bases are TGTGCCAGCAGCCAAGCGAACAGAGTCTACGAGCAGTACTTC. Its protein product is CASSQANRVYEQYF.

This clone has just one count. The chain uses TRBV6-5 and TRBJ1-3; possible D gene TRBD1, 5 bases. This CDR3 has 14 amino acids. V lost 5 bases to trimming and J lost 4 bases, with 12 bases between them. Germline CDR1 MNHEY, CDR2 SVGAGI. DNA for the CDR3: TGTGCCAGCAGTCCAGGGATAAAAGGAAACACCATATATTTT. Translating gives CASSPGIKGNTIYF.

This chain connects TRBV15 to TRBJ2-5; no clear D. CDR1 and CDR2 (germline): LNHNV, YYDKDF (reference sequence). The CDR3 loop spans 14 amino acids. V was cut by 2 bases and J by 1 base, with 8 bases left in between. In DNA form, the CDR3 reads TGTGCCACCAGCAGAAATCGGGCCCAAGAGACCCAGTACTTC. Translating gives CATSRNRAQETQYF.

The chain joins TRBV22-1 to TRBJ2-7. TRBV22-1 is labeled a pseudogene. The CDR3 contains 19 residues. DNA of the CDR3: TGTCCTGGGAGCGACCACCCGGGCCCTAGAGGCCAAAGGGCCTACGAGCAGTACTTC. Protein product: CPGSDHPGPRGQRAYEQYF.

The genes are TRBV28 and TRBJ1-2; D might be TRBD1 (5 bases). The CDR3 has 16 residues. V was cut by 1 base and J by 4 bases, with 16 bases left in between. The germline V gene has CDR1 MDHEN and CDR2 SYDVKM. The chain's CDR3 is CASSLFGGEGPYGYTF. Written as DNA, the CDR3 is TGTGCCAGCAGTTTATTTGGGGGGGAGGGACCCTATGGCTACACCTTC.

The chain recombines TRBV7-2 with TRBJ2-4; 14 bases match TRBD2. The CDR3 sequence is 19 residues long. V dropped 5 bases and J dropped 0; count of bases not matched to a gene: 9. Germline V gives CDR1 SGHTA, CDR2 FQGNSA. The CDR3 spells CASSPLGLAGVVAKNIQYF. CDR3 nucleotide sequence: TGTGCCAGCAGCCCACTGGGACTAGCGGGAGTAGTAGCCAAAAACATTCAGTACTTC.

V and J are TRBV30 and TRBJ1-1, with TRBD1 as a possible D gene (5 bases). The germline V and J ends were trimmed by 4 bases and 9 bases, with 15 bases remaining between them. This CDR3 is 12 amino acids long. Germline V CDR1 and CDR2: GTSNPN, SVGIG (reference sequence). The CDR3 DNA reads TGTGCCTGGATTAGGGGCGCTGATAAAGCTTTCTTT. It specifies CAWIRGADKAFF. The whole variable domain, remainder taken from reference TRBV30 and TRBJ1-1, is SQTIHQWPATLVQPVGSPLSLECTVEGTSNPNLYWYRQAAGRGLQLLFYSVGIGQISSEVPQNLSASRPQDRQFILSSKKLLLSDSGFYLCAWIRGADKAFFGQGTRLTVV.

The V and J genes are TRBV7-9 and TRBJ2-7, with D possibly matching TRBD1 (5 bases). The CDR3 has 11 residues. Looked up from germline, CDR1 is SEHNR and CDR2 is FQNEAQ (reference sequence). Trimming pared 5 bases from V and 5 bases from J, leaving 7 bases between. In DNA, the CDR3 is TGTGCCAGCAGCCAGACAGACGAGCAGTACTTC. It codes for CASSQTDEQYF.

This clone was found once. The junction shows a germline mismatch at one end, possibly a read error. The V gene is TRBV6-5, the J gene TRBJ2-7; D ambiguous. There are 14 residues in the CDR3. Germline CDR1 and CDR2: MNHEY and SVGAGI. In DNA form, the CDR3 reads TGTGCCATCAGTGCAACTCGTAGCTCCTACGAGCAGTACTTC. Protein product: CAISATRSSYEQYF.

The rearrangement links TRBV6-5 to TRBJ2-7; 11 bases align to TRBD1. V trimming: 6 bases; J trimming: 2 bases; junction bases outside the gene matches: 6. This CDR3 has 15 residues. CDR1 MNHEY and CDR2 SVGAGI come from the germline V gene. CDR3 loop: CASSRTGQGAYEQYF. The CDR3 region has the DNA TGTGCCAGCAGCAGGACGGGACAGGGGGCCTACGAGCAGTACTTC.

The chain joins TRBV15 to TRBJ2-7, with 13 bases aligning to TRBD2. V dropped 1 base and J dropped 6; count of bases not matched to a gene: 0. CDR1 LNHNV and CDR2 YYDKDF come from the germline V gene (reference sequence). CDR3 size: 14 residues. For the CDR3, the DNA is TGTGCCACCAGCAGAGGGACTAGCGGGGGCGAGCAGTACTTC. This codes for CATSRGTSGGEQYF.

The chain joins TRBV6-5 to TRBJ1-1; D is perhaps TRBD1 (6 bases). The V gene lost 7 bases and the J gene lost 4 bases, with 13 bases spanning the gap. Germline CDR1 and CDR2: MNHEY and SVGAGI. The CDR3 is 13 amino acids. The CDR3 region has the DNA TGTGCCAGCAAGCCACAGGGCAGCACTGAAGCTTTCTTT. Its translation: CASKPQGSTEAFF.